These T cell receptor beta chains were read from a single sample in a study of a mutant IDH1 vaccine in newly diagnosed glioma. Here immunoSEQ multiplex PCR was the method, and the copy in TCRdb shows in-frame clones only, minus some. Here the sample spans around 50,000 clones, 75% to 90% being singletons. For these TCRs, the target antigens are not known. The material sequenced was PBMCs, taken from a glioma patient whose treatment included an IDH1 peptide vaccine. Every receptor here comes from a woman in her thirties or forties with glioma. Each CDR3 is given with its conserved first and last residue.

>TRBJ2-1|TRBV7-8
CASRNRVSSYNEQFF
>TRBJ1-1|TRBV5-1
CASSYQGATEAFF
>TRBJ1-6|TRBV7-2
CASSLALSGTGTSPLHF
>TRBJ2-1|TRBV19
CASSMGEGDSQFF
>TRBJ2-1|TRBV6-6
CASSPSRLLYNEQFF
>TRBJ1-4|TRBV7-8
CASRVGTHDEKLFF
>TRBJ1-4|TRBV18
CASSPIQEFNEKLFF
>TRBJ1-1|TRBV5-8
CASSPLGFMNTEAFF
>TRBJ1-5|TRBV6-5
CASTPRASNQPQHF
>TRBJ2-5|TRBV7-2
CASSLGLAGKTQYF
>TRBJ2-5|TRBV5-8
CASRYLAGAREAQYF
>TRBJ2-7|TRBV2
CASSEQGATYEQYF
>TRBJ2-1|TRBV9
CASSSGTSGSAGRNEQFF
>TRBJ1-1|TRBV20-1
CSDRGKAFF
>TRBJ1-1|TRBV6-5
CASSYVTGTRNTEAFF
>TRBJ1-1|TRBV2
CASRAIESGTEAFF
>TRBJ1-2|TRBV18
CASSRVRYGYTF
>TRBJ2-7|TRBV4-3
CASSQDWREGEQYF
>TRBJ1-2|TRBV9
CASSAGTGDGYTF
>TRBJ2-3|TRBV15
CATSRALAGSTDTQYF
>TRBJ2-7|TRBV19
CASSMGGVWSYEQYF